This T cell receptor (beta chain) stems from a study of T-cell memory formation after mild COVID-19. About the research overall: TCR clusters largely stayed donor specific.

Notes on the study in general: The main location of contracting CD4+ clones was CM and EM, and that of contracting CD8+ clones was EMRA. Within pre-infection memory, some responding clones were found, suggesting cross-reactive memory joined.

The length of the CDR3 is 14 residues. V lost 1 base to trimming and J lost 2 bases, with 7 bases between them. Germline V CDR1 and CDR2: LGHNA, YSLEER. Libraries for TCRalpha and TCRbeta carried sample barcodes and unique molecular identifiers via 5'RACE. TCRdb itself ran the 5' RACE reads through MiXCR, one entry per CDR3 protein. The top ten hold roughly a fifth of the sample, which has 250,000 to 400,000 distinct CDR3 sequences, 14% seen once. Only a few counts were recorded for this clonotype. The antigen is undetermined. This TCR came from a man between 18 and 35 years old who had mild COVID-19 (a few samples of this study predate the infection). Cell type and time point are not known. The V and J genes are TRBV4-3 and TRBJ2-3, with D possibly being TRBD2 (5 bases). Sequencing was performed on PBMCs or a T cell subset sorted from them (not recorded which). CDR3 in DNA: TGCGCCAGCAGCCAAGGGACTTACACAGATACGCAGTATTTT. Translated, it gives CASSQGTYTDTQYF.